A selection of T cell receptor beta chains follows, all from one sample in a study of T cell responses to AZD1222 COVID-19 vaccine. The protocol was immunoSEQ multiplex PCR, while the TCRdb copy is restricted to in-frame clones and leaves out a portion. The table has 100,000 or so clones, nearly 90% seen once; the top ten hold less than 2.5%. The sample was peripheral blood, taken 28 days after the second AZD1222 dose. Source of these receptors: an adult who received the AZD1222 COVID-19 vaccine. Each CDR3 is given without its conserved first and last residue. Each record gives: CDR3 protein, V gene, clone size. Only some rows state a clone size, as once, few, many or a class for expanded clones.

CDR3aa: ASSFGTGGMNEQF
v_gene: TRBV5-8
abundance: -

CDR3aa: ASSLDPGSANYGYT
v_gene: TRBV11-2
abundance: -

CDR3aa: ASSLEAGGPYEQY
v_gene: TRBV7-2
abundance: few

CDR3aa: ASSSWQGFSYEQY
v_gene: TRBV27
abundance: -

CDR3aa: ASSFDRAEKLF
v_gene: TRBV6-2/TRBV6-3
abundance: few

CDR3aa: ASSYGQGGYGYT
v_gene: TRBV6-2/TRBV6-3
abundance: -

CDR3aa: ASSLGDDRGKQY
v_gene: TRBV5-1
abundance: -

CDR3aa: ASSLLQSNTEAF
v_gene: TRBV14
abundance: -

CDR3aa: ASSPSSGLTEAF
v_gene: TRBV19
abundance: -

CDR3aa: ASSIGSYNEQF
v_gene: TRBV9
abundance: -

CDR3aa: ASSQVVGSNQPQH
v_gene: TRBV4-1
abundance: few

CDR3aa: AWSVRLAPSSYEQY
v_gene: TRBV30
abundance: -

CDR3aa: ASSFQLGDTQY
v_gene: TRBV7-2
abundance: -

CDR3aa: ASSLSTWTSGSSTTDTQY
v_gene: TRBV27
abundance: -

CDR3aa: ASSRGRDEQF
v_gene: TRBV3-1/TRBV3-2
abundance: -

CDR3aa: ASSATLIGYTDTQY
v_gene: TRBV9
abundance: -

CDR3aa: ASSYPGGERENEQF
v_gene: TRBV7-8
abundance: -

CDR3aa: ASSGQRDRNQETQY
v_gene: TRBV6-4
abundance: -

CDR3aa: ASSVRMLNTQY
v_gene: TRBV14
abundance: once

CDR3aa: ASSFRGLAGVHSGETQY
v_gene: TRBV5-1
abundance: -

CDR3aa: ASSADRVGDTQY
v_gene: TRBV27
abundance: -

CDR3aa: ASSLTSGRLGELF
v_gene: TRBV2
abundance: -

CDR3aa: ASSLSGRGSPLH
v_gene: TRBV28
abundance: -

CDR3aa: ASSRQGIDNQPQH
v_gene: TRBV5-6
abundance: -

CDR3aa: ASSLTSGMFETQY
v_gene: TRBV27
abundance: -

CDR3aa: SAAEFTGGNVYGYT
v_gene: TRBV29-1
abundance: -

CDR3aa: ASSEVLQGPGYGYT
v_gene: TRBV6-1
abundance: -

CDR3aa: ASRRTVSNQPQH
v_gene: TRBV2
abundance: -

CDR3aa: ASRDAAEGH
v_gene: TRBV28
abundance: -

CDR3aa: ASSYSGNSPLH
v_gene: TRBV6-2/TRBV6-3
abundance: -

CDR3aa: ASSTQGVINQPQH
v_gene: TRBV6-5
abundance: -

CDR3aa: ASSALRSGTYEQY
v_gene: TRBV9
abundance: -

CDR3aa: ASSYSLAGTDTQY
v_gene: TRBV6-5
abundance: -

CDR3aa: ASSTGQGGQETQY
v_gene: TRBV5-1
abundance: -

CDR3aa: ASSGRTVFYEQY
v_gene: TRBV5-6
abundance: once

CDR3aa: ASSFVGVREQY
v_gene: TRBV12-3/TRBV12-4
abundance: -

CDR3aa: ASSLSPANYEQY
v_gene: TRBV11-2
abundance: -

CDR3aa: ASSSITNTGELF
v_gene: TRBV11-2
abundance: -

CDR3aa: ASSFLAGGPYEQY
v_gene: TRBV28
abundance: -

CDR3aa: AWSVPGGKHTIY
v_gene: TRBV30
abundance: once

CDR3aa: SAKGGTEAF
v_gene: TRBV20-1
abundance: -

CDR3aa: ASSQLAGAGNQPQH
v_gene: TRBV12-1
abundance: -

CDR3aa: ASSYLRGETGQPQH
v_gene: TRBV6-6
abundance: -

CDR3aa: ASSLYGLAGGPPDTQY
v_gene: TRBV28
abundance: -

CDR3aa: ASSLFIPGQGVIGNTEAF
v_gene: TRBV5-1
abundance: -

CDR3aa: ASRNEGRGPTDTQY
v_gene: TRBV5-1
abundance: -

CDR3aa: ASSPGTGRNTEAF
v_gene: TRBV5-6
abundance: -

CDR3aa: ASSLTPGSYNSPLH
v_gene: TRBV27
abundance: once

CDR3aa: ASRAGRLSGYT
v_gene: TRBV28
abundance: -